This T cell receptor beta chain comes out of a study of control samples from healthy donors and cancer patients. The germline V gene encodes CDR1 MDHEN and CDR2 SYDVKM. CDR3 length: 13 amino acids. V lost 7 bases and J lost 4, with 13 bases in between. TCRdb's table, derived via immunoSEQ multiplex PCR, lists solely in-frame clones and lacks some. This table has 110,000 or so clones, approximately 82% appearing once. The V gene is TRBV28, the J gene TRBJ1-2; a possible D gene is TRBD1 (5 bases). Material: blood. The receptor was isolated from a man between 18 and 29 years old in good health. The CDR3 DNA reads TGTGCCAGCACACGGGGCCGGGGCTATGGCTACACCTTC. It codes for CASTRGRGYGYTF.